Shown below are 12 T cell receptor beta chains from a single sample sequenced in a study of T cells in Graves' hyperthyroidism and ophthalmopathy. RNA transcripts yielded amplified TCR beta CDR3 regions. RT-PCR in the first round (using the HTBI primer set) targeted the TCR CDR3. TCRdb analysed the multiplex PCR reads with MiXCR anew, one entry per CDR3 protein. Seen here are 600,000 or so distinct CDR3 sequences, 12% to 15% observed once, and the top ten hold about 7%. The sequenced sample consisted of blood. All receptors derive from a woman under 30 with Graves' ophthalmopathy.

The chain links TRBV7-2 to TRBJ1-6; D is uncertain. CDR1 and CDR2 (germline): SGHTA, FQGNSA. V lost 4 bases and J 11 bases, leaving 12 bases between the germline ends. The CDR3 extends over 13 amino acids. CDR3 nucleotides: TGTGCCAGCAGCTCCCACGTCCAACCACCCCTCCACTTT. It encodes CASSSHVQPPLHF.

This clonotype occurred many times. V is TRBV30 and J is TRBJ1-6, with D perhaps matching TRBD1 (5 bases). CDR3 length: 14 amino acids. Germline CDR1 and CDR2: GTSNPN and SVGIG (reference sequence). Trimming took 3 bases from V and 7 from J, leaving 13 bases between them. CDR3 amino acids: CAWRGKRGNSPLHF. For the CDR3, the DNA is TGTGCCTGGAGGGGGAAGAGGGGAAATTCACCCCTCCACTTT.

The chain is built from TRBV9 and TRBJ2-1; 9 nucleotides align to TRBD1. The V segment lost 4 bases and the J segment 6 bases; nucleotides outside the gene matches: 8. CDR1 is SGDLS and CDR2 is YYNGEE in the germline V gene. The CDR3 loop spans 15 amino acids. The CDR3 DNA reads TGTGCCAGCAGCCTAGGGGGGACAGGGATCAATGAGCAGTTCTTC. It codes for CASSLGGTGINEQFF. The variable domain in full, with the rest retrieved from reference TRBV9 and TRBJ2-1, is DSGVTQTPKHLITATGQRVTLRCSPRSGDLSVYWYQQSLDQGLQFLIQYYNGEERAKGNILERFSAQQFPDLHSELNLSSLELGDSALYFCASSLGGTGINEQFFGPGTRLTVL.

This clonotype was seen many times. J is TRBJ2-7 and V is TRBV28; D uncertain. Trimming removed 2 bases at V and 6 bases at J, with 8 bases between. Germline-derived CDR1 and CDR2 are MDHEN and SYDVKM. This CDR3 region has 12 residues. CDR3 bases: TGTGCCAGCAGTTTAGAAGTAACCGAGCAGTACTTC. Encoded protein: CASSLEVTEQYF.

This clonotype was detected many times. The rearrangement uses TRBV7-9 and TRBJ2-1, with TRBD2 matching 13 bases. CDR1 SEHNR and CDR2 FQNEAQ come from the germline V gene (reference sequence). The CDR3 runs 16 residues. The J segment lost 7 bases and the V segment lost 4 bases, leaving 7 bases of the junction unmatched. The CDR3 loop is CASSSVWTSGSNEQFF. As DNA, the CDR3 is TGTGCCAGCAGCTCTGTATGGACTAGCGGGAGTAATGAGCAGTTCTTC.

This clonotype was seen at least ten times. V gene TRBV2 combines with J gene TRBJ1-2; the match to TRBD1 covers 8 bases. Per germline, CDR1 SNHLY and CDR2 FYNNEI. Trimming took 5 bases from V and 0 from J; bases not matched to a gene: 5. The CDR3 totals 15 residues. The CDR3 DNA reads TGTGCCAGCAGTATCCGGACAGGGTCTAACTATGGCTACACCTTC. Translated: CASSIRTGSNYGYTF. Full variable domain (remainder filled in from reference TRBV2 and TRBJ1-2): EPEVTQTPSHQVTQMGQEVILRCVPISNHLYFYWYRQILGQKVEFLVSFYNNEISEKSEIFDDQFSVERPDGSNFTLKIRSTKLEDSAMYFCASSIRTGSNYGYTFGSGTRLTVV.

V and J are TRBV6-5 and TRBJ1-3; D is unresolved. Germline V gene data show CDR1 as MNHEY and CDR2 as SVGAGI. Trimming pared 0 bases from V and 0 bases from J, leaving 6 bases between. CDR3 length: 15 amino acids. CDR3 sequence: CASSYSTYSGNTIYF. CDR3 in DNA: TGTGCCAGCAGTTACTCTACCTACTCTGGAAACACCATATATTTT.

This clonotype was counted at least ten times. The gene calls are TRBV10-3 and TRBJ1-1, with D perhaps matching TRBD1 (6 bases). Germline V CDR1 and CDR2: ENHRY, SYGVKD. The CDR3 covers 13 residues. The germline V and J ends were trimmed by 4 bases and 4 bases, with 10 bases remaining between them. The CDR3 loop reads CAISAGTITEAFF. Written as DNA, the CDR3 is TGTGCCATCAGTGCCGGGACAATCACTGAAGCTTTCTTT.

This clonotype came up many times. V and J are TRBV7-8 and TRBJ2-7; 7 bases agree with TRBD1. V shed 2 bases and J 3 bases; nucleotides not matched to a gene: 7. This CDR3 spans 15 amino acids. Germline V gives CDR1 SGHVS, CDR2 FQNEAQ. The CDR3 spells CASSLSLWDSYEQYF. The CDR3 DNA reads as TGTGCCAGCAGCTTATCCTTATGGGACAGCTACGAGCAGTACTTC.

In this sample, this clonotype turned up a few times. V gene TRBV12-3 or TRBV12-4 combines with J gene TRBJ2-7; 7 bases are shared with TRBD2. The trim removed 8 bases at V and 6 bases at J, leaving 22 bases unmatched. There are 17 residues in the CDR3. DNA for the CDR3: TGTGCCAGCGGTTCCCCATTCTTGGGAGGGCGGGCCAGCGAGCAGTACTTC. Its translation: CASGSPFLGGRASEQYF.

This clonotype has at least ten counts. The chain uses TRBV6-2 or TRBV6-3 and TRBJ1-5; unclear D gene. Germline CDR1 MNHEY, CDR2 SVGEGT. The CDR3 covers 14 residues. Trimming pared 10 bases from V and 3 bases from J, leaving 16 bases between. CDR3 DNA sequence: TGTGCCATCGGTGGGGTGGATGTCAATCAGCCCCAGCATTTT. Translation gives CAIGGVDVNQPQHF.

This clonotype was picked up a small number of times. The chain combines TRBV19 with TRBJ1-1, with D maybe TRBD1 (5 bases). The germline V gene encodes CDR1 LNHDA and CDR2 SQIVND (reference sequence). V was cut by 8 bases and J by 5 bases, with 15 bases left in between. The CDR3 length is 13 residues. CDR3 region: CASLKAGETEAFF. DNA of the CDR3: TGTGCCAGTTTAAAGGCGGGGGAGACTGAAGCTTTCTTT.